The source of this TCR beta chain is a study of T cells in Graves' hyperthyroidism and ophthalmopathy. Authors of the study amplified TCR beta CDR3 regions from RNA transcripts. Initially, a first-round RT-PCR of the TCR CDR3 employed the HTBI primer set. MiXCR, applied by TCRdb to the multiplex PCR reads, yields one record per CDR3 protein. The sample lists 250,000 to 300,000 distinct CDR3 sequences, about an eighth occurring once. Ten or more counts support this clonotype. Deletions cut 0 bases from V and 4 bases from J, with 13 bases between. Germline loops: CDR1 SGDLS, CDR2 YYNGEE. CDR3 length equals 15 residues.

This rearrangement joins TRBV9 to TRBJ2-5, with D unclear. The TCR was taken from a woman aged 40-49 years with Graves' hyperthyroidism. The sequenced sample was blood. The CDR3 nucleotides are TGTGCCAGCAGCGTAGGGCTAAGTTGGGGAGAGACCCAGTACTTC. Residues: CASSVGLSWGETQYF.